The rows below give T cell receptor beta chains drawn from one sample of a study of chemoradiotherapy in HPV16-positive cancers. Some clones are missing from TCRdb's copy, which holds only in-frame ones; the method was immunoSEQ multiplex PCR. The sample has tens of thousands of clones; about 92% are singletons. This material consisted of blood, taken from a patient who underwent chemoradiotherapy. Every receptor here comes from a human donor with HPV-associated anogenital cancer. Both conserved end residues are part of each CDR3. Fields, in order: J gene, V gene, D gene, clone size, CDR3 protein, CDR3 DNA. A D gene is named only where the DNA matches it firmly. Size is stated for part of the rows, as once, few or many counts, or as a class when the clone is expanded.

TRBJ1-2 | TRBV5-5 | - | - | CASSSTNYGYTF | TGTGCCAGTTCAAGTACTAACTATGGCTACACCTTC
TRBJ2-5 | TRBV18 | - | - | CASSPGLSQETQYF | TGTGCCAGCTCACCGGGACTGAGCCAAGAGACCCAGTACTTC
TRBJ2-7 | TRBV5-1 | - | once | CASSLTWGAYEQYF | TGCGCCAGCAGCTTAACGTGGGGGGCTTACGAGCAGTACTTC
TRBJ2-1 | TRBV11-2 | TRBD1 | - | CASSLDLGQASSYNEQFF | TGTGCCAGCAGCTTAGATTTGGGACAGGCGAGCTCCTACAATGAGCAGTTCTTC
TRBJ2-1 | TRBV10-3 | TRBD1 | - | CAISPRDRALYNEQFF | TGTGCCATCAGCCCTCGGGACAGGGCCTTATACAATGAGCAGTTCTTC
TRBJ2-2 | TRBV30 | - | - | CAYTVGEIFGELFF | TGTGCCTACACCGTGGGAGAGATTTTCGGGGAGCTGTTTTTT
TRBJ1-2 | TRBV6-1 | - | - | CASTVAGYGYTF | TGTGCCAGCACAGTTGCCGGGTATGGCTACACCTTC
TRBJ2-5 | TRBV27 | - | - | CASSASRWGTQYF | TGTGCCAGCAGTGCAAGTAGATGGGGGACCCAGTACTTC
TRBJ2-7 | TRBV7-9 | - | - | CASSLMPGRPGSYEQYF | TGTGCCAGCAGCTTAATGCCAGGACGACCCGGTTCCTACGAGCAGTACTTC
TRBJ1-2 | TRBV2 | - | - | CATNTPGEGYTF | TGTGCCACCAACACCCCGGGGGAGGGCTACACCTTC
TRBJ1-1 | TRBV11-1 | - | - | CASSQRGENTEAFF | TGTGCCAGCAGCCAAAGAGGGGAGAACACTGAAGCTTTCTTT
TRBJ1-3 | TRBV18 | - | - | CASSPLDISSGNTIYF | TGTGCCAGCTCACCACTGGACATTTCCTCTGGAAACACCATATATTTT
TRBJ2-3 | TRBV27 | TRBD1 | - | CASRLWDRAIGITDTQYF | TGTGCCAGCAGATTGTGGGACAGGGCCATTGGAATCACAGATACGCAGTATTTT
TRBJ2-3 | TRBV18 | - | - | CASSPAGASTDTQYF | TGTGCCAGCTCACCAGCGGGGGCTAGCACAGATACGCAGTATTTT
TRBJ2-1 | TRBV7-2 | - | - | CARQKPVLNSINEQFF | TGTGCCCGCCAGAAGCCAGTTTTAAATTCAATCAATGAGCAGTTCTTC
TRBJ1-2 | TRBV6-5 | TRBD1 | - | CASSSRPDRGYGYTF | TGTGCCAGCAGTTCCCGCCCGGACAGGGGCTATGGCTACACCTTC
TRBJ1-2 | TRBV10-3 | - | - | CAISGAVNYGYTF | TGTGCCATCAGTGGGGCGGTTAACTATGGCTACACCTTC
TRBJ1-5 | TRBV6-1 | - | - | CASSELDWRGFFIQPQHF | TGTGCCAGCAGTGAGTTAGATTGGAGAGGGTTTTTCATTCAGCCCCAGCATTTT
TRBJ2-2 | TRBV5-4 | - | once | CASSLDQGSMDTGELFF | TGTGCCAGCAGCTTGGACCAGGGTAGTATGGACACCGGGGAGCTGTTTTTT
TRBJ2-4 | TRBV7-8 | - | - | CASSYSGTFKNIQYF | TGTGCCAGCAGCTATAGTGGGACCTTCAAAAACATTCAGTACTTC
TRBJ2-1 | TRBV19 | - | once | CASSGRSSGEQFF | TGTGCCAGTAGTGGGCGGTCGAGCGGTGAGCAGTTCTTC
TRBJ1-1 | TRBV19 | TRBD1 | - | CASSGDRGYTEAFF | TGTGCCAGTAGCGGGGACAGGGGGTACACTGAAGCTTTCTTT
TRBJ2-1 | TRBV28 | TRBD1 | - | CASTTGTGEQFF | TGTGCCAGCACCACCGGGACAGGCGAGCAGTTCTTC
TRBJ2-5 | TRBV7-2 | - | - | CASSSKETQYF | TGTGCCAGCAGCTCGAAAGAGACCCAGTACTTC